Listed below are T cell receptor beta chains from one sample, sequenced in a study of T cell changes during pregnancy in multiple sclerosis. Here immunoSEQ multiplex PCR was the method, and the copy in TCRdb shows in-frame clones only, minus some. Of 78,000 or so clones listed, about 91% were seen once; the top ten hold more than 1.4%. Here the sequenced sample was peripheral blood, taken before pregnancy. These receptors were collected from a female donor with multiple sclerosis, enrolled in a pregnancy study. The CDR3 runs from the conserved cysteine through the conserved F or W.

J | V | CDR3
TRBJ2-7 | TRBV9 | CASSVSVRDRGNSEQYF
TRBJ2-7 | TRBV7-3 | CASSLLGQGSEQYF
TRBJ2-1 | TRBV30 | CAWSDRWGEQFF
TRBJ2-5 | TRBV18 | CASSQRSEVSETQYF
TRBJ2-1 | TRBV5-1 | CASSLTGDEQFF
TRBJ1-5 | TRBV6-1 | CASSLPNQPQHF
TRBJ1-5 | TRBV18 | CATVGGQGFGQPQHF
TRBJ1-6 | TRBV15 | CATSTGGVNSPLHF
TRBJ2-4 | TRBV7-9 | CASSFRGQGAKNIQYF
TRBJ2-3 | TRBV4-2 | CASSQPGTGADTQYF
TRBJ2-7 | TRBV5-6 | CASSLNHEQYF
TRBJ1-2 | TRBV6-6 | CASSYPRTVNYGYTF
TRBJ1-1 | TRBV6-1 | CASSVGGQPNTEAFF
TRBJ1-5 | TRBV7-2 | CASSLAPINQPQHF
TRBJ2-7 | TRBV5-6 | CASSFGHSSYEQYF
TRBJ2-3 | TRBV27 | CASSFLGSDRGSDTQYF